Listed below are T cell receptor beta chains from one sample, sequenced in a study of CD8+CD57+ T cells in acquired aplastic anemia. TCRdb recomputed calls from the reads with MiXCR, one row per CDR3 protein. The sample carries 35,000 to 45,000 distinct CDR3 sequences, 68% recorded once. Material for sequencing was sorted CD4+, CD8+, or CD8+CD57+ T cells (not recorded which) from PBMCs. All receptors derive from a human donor in good health, serving as a control. Each CDR3 is given with its conserved first and last residue. The order of the fields is clone size, D gene, J gene, V gene, CDR3 protein, CDR3 DNA. The D gene is left open where the match is weak. Size values are once, few and many counts, or a class for expanded clones, and some rows have none.

clone size: .
D gene: .
J gene: TRBJ2-7
V gene: TRBV7-2
CDR3 protein: CASSLAVNYEQYF
CDR3 DNA: TGTGCCAGCAGCTTAGCCGTCAACTACGAGCAGTACTTC

clone size: .
D gene: .
J gene: TRBJ1-2
V gene: TRBV12-3/TRBV12-4
CDR3 protein: CASSILPLYGYTF
CDR3 DNA: TGTGCCAGCAGTATCCTACCCCTCTATGGCTACACCTTC

clone size: .
D gene: .
J gene: TRBJ1-2
V gene: TRBV24-1
CDR3 protein: CATSPTPSPLFYGYTF
CDR3 DNA: TGTGCCACCAGTCCGACTCCCTCTCCCCTTTTCTATGGCTACACCTTC

clone size: .
D gene: .
J gene: TRBJ2-2
V gene: TRBV7-2
CDR3 protein: CASSFAVTDYTGELFF
CDR3 DNA: TGCGCCAGCAGCTTTGCCGTGACAGATTACACCGGGGAGCTGTTTTTT

clone size: few
D gene: .
J gene: TRBJ1-2
V gene: TRBV19
CDR3 protein: CASSARYGYTF
CDR3 DNA: TGTGCCAGTAGTGCTAGATATGGCTACACCTTC

clone size: .
D gene: TRBD1
J gene: TRBJ1-1
V gene: TRBV24-1
CDR3 protein: CATSLTGQGKAFF
CDR3 DNA: TGTGCCACCAGTCTAACGGGACAGGGGAAAGCTTTCTTT

clone size: .
D gene: TRBD1
J gene: TRBJ1-2
V gene: TRBV19
CDR3 protein: CASSRGADQRYTF
CDR3 DNA: TGTGCCAGTAGCAGGGGGGCAGATCAACGCTACACCTTC

clone size: .
D gene: .
J gene: TRBJ1-1
V gene: TRBV9
CDR3 protein: CASSVGYSLNTEAFF
CDR3 DNA: TGTGCCAGCAGCGTAGGGTACAGCCTTAACACTGAAGCTTTCTTT

clone size: few
D gene: .
J gene: TRBJ2-3
V gene: TRBV7-8
CDR3 protein: CASALGTDTQYF
CDR3 DNA: TGTGCCAGCGCCCTCGGAACAGATACGCAGTATTTT

clone size: .
D gene: TRBD2
J gene: TRBJ2-7
V gene: TRBV6-1
CDR3 protein: CASSREAGESYEQYF
CDR3 DNA: TGTGCCAGCAGCAGGGAAGCGGGGGAATCCTACGAGCAGTACTTC

clone size: once
D gene: .
J gene: TRBJ1-3
V gene: TRBV20-1
CDR3 protein: CSAHGGGTVYF
CDR3 DNA: TGCAGTGCCCACGGTGGGGGCACCGTATATTTT

clone size: .
D gene: .
J gene: TRBJ2-2
V gene: TRBV2
CDR3 protein: CASNYLANTGELFF
CDR3 DNA: TGTGCCAGCAATTACCTGGCGAACACCGGGGAGCTGTTTTTT

clone size: .
D gene: TRBD2
J gene: TRBJ2-7
V gene: TRBV10-3
CDR3 protein: CASSEEAGGFEQYF
CDR3 DNA: TGTGCCAGCAGTGAAGAAGCGGGGGGTTTCGAGCAGTACTTC

clone size: once
D gene: .
J gene: TRBJ2-5
V gene: TRBV2
CDR3 protein: CASRENIDGETQYF
CDR3 DNA: TGTGCCAGCAGGGAAAATATTGATGGAGAGACCCAGTACTTC

clone size: once
D gene: .
J gene: TRBJ2-3
V gene: TRBV19
CDR3 protein: CASRGLVLPDTQYF
CDR3 DNA: TGTGCCAGTCGGGGTTTGGTTCTTCCAGATACGCAGTATTTT

clone size: .
D gene: .
J gene: TRBJ2-5
V gene: TRBV14
CDR3 protein: CAGRETQYF
CDR3 DNA: TGTGCCGGAAGAGAGACCCAGTACTTC

clone size: .
D gene: TRBD1
J gene: TRBJ1-6
V gene: TRBV10-3
CDR3 protein: CAISEGTAENSPLHF
CDR3 DNA: TGTGCCATCAGTGAAGGGACAGCGGAGAATTCACCCCTCCACTTT

clone size: .
D gene: TRBD1
J gene: TRBJ2-7
V gene: TRBV7-9
CDR3 protein: CATTGTVYEQYF
CDR3 DNA: TGTGCCACCACGGGGACAGTCTACGAGCAGTACTTC

clone size: .
D gene: .
J gene: TRBJ1-4
V gene: TRBV24-1
CDR3 protein: CATSDPSVGEKLFF
CDR3 DNA: TGTGCCACCAGTGATCCCTCGGTCGGGGAAAAACTGTTTTTT

clone size: .
D gene: .
J gene: TRBJ1-2
V gene: TRBV2
CDR3 protein: CASRGTHGYTF
CDR3 DNA: TGTGCCAGCAGGGGGACCCATGGCTACACCTTC

clone size: once
D gene: .
J gene: TRBJ2-7
V gene: TRBV10-3
CDR3 protein: CAISDLGGGGTYEQYF
CDR3 DNA: TGTGCCATCAGTGACCTAGGGGGAGGGGGTACGTACGAGCAGTACTTC

clone size: .
D gene: TRBD1
J gene: TRBJ2-3
V gene: TRBV7-9
CDR3 protein: CASSLQGTDTQYF
CDR3 DNA: TGTGCCAGCAGCCTACAGGGGACAGATACGCAGTATTTT

clone size: .
D gene: .
J gene: TRBJ2-7
V gene: TRBV7-9
CDR3 protein: CASSLASTAGEEQYF
CDR3 DNA: TGTGCCAGCAGCTTAGCCTCGACCGCAGGGGAAGAGCAGTACTTC

clone size: .
D gene: .
J gene: TRBJ1-4
V gene: TRBV10-3
CDR3 protein: CAISDPTSGNSNEKLFF
CDR3 DNA: TGTGCCATCAGTGACCCGACTTCGGGGAATAGTAATGAAAAACTGTTTTTT

clone size: many
D gene: TRBD1
J gene: TRBJ2-1
V gene: TRBV27
CDR3 protein: CASTAQGPTSYNEQFF
CDR3 DNA: TGTGCCAGCACCGCACAGGGGCCAACCTCCTACAATGAGCAGTTCTTC

clone size: many
D gene: .
J gene: TRBJ1-1
V gene: TRBV2
CDR3 protein: CAVRGGLKTVMNTEAFF
CDR3 DNA: TGTGCAGTAAGAGGTGGACTGAAAACAGTTATGAACACTGAAGCTTTCTTT

clone size: once
D gene: .
J gene: TRBJ1-2
V gene: TRBV9
CDR3 protein: CATSDPGEGYTF
CDR3 DNA: TGTGCCACCAGTGATCCGGGGGAAGGCTACACCTTC

clone size: .
D gene: .
J gene: TRBJ1-2
V gene: TRBV6-5
CDR3 protein: CASSYAGTYGYTF
CDR3 DNA: TGTGCCAGCAGTTACGCCGGGACGTATGGCTACACCTTC

clone size: .
D gene: TRBD1
J gene: TRBJ2-7
V gene: TRBV29-1
CDR3 protein: CSASGTGGYEQYF
CDR3 DNA: TGCAGCGCAAGCGGGACAGGGGGCTACGAGCAGTACTTC

clone size: .
D gene: .
J gene: TRBJ1-6
V gene: TRBV11-2
CDR3 protein: CASSLEDSYEQYFGPGSPLHF
CDR3 DNA: .

clone size: .
D gene: .
J gene: TRBJ2-5
V gene: TRBV2
CDR3 protein: CASSEARGGLETQYF
CDR3 DNA: TGTGCCAGCAGTGAAGCTAGGGGGGGCCTTGAGACCCAGTACTTC

clone size: .
D gene: .
J gene: TRBJ2-5
V gene: TRBV15
CDR3 protein: CATSRDTVEETQYF
CDR3 DNA: TGTGCCACCAGCAGAGATACAGTAGAAGAGACCCAGTACTTC

clone size: .
D gene: TRBD1
J gene: TRBJ1-5
V gene: TRBV9
CDR3 protein: CASSVRTGLQSAPAF
CDR3 DNA: TGTGCCAGCAGCGTACGGACAGGACTTCAATCAGCCCCAGCATTT

clone size: .
D gene: .
J gene: TRBJ2-7
V gene: TRBV20-1
CDR3 protein: CSAAQGIPWEQYF
CDR3 DNA: TGCAGTGCAGCCCAGGGGATCCCTTGGGAGCAGTACTTC